The rows below give T cell receptor beta chains drawn from one sample of a study of blood T cell repertoires in COVID-19. The data were produced by immunoSEQ multiplex PCR, yet TCRdb's version contains in-frame clones alone and is incomplete. The repertoire holds approximately 220,000 clones, with about four fifths as singletons. The specimen was PBMCs or T cells enriched from blood (not recorded which). The receptor source for this set is a woman aged 50 to 60 who had been exposed to COVID-19. Each CDR3 is given with its conserved first and last residue. The order of the fields is J gene, V gene, D gene, clone size, CDR3 protein, CDR3 DNA. The D gene is left open where the match is weak. Clone size, where shown, is once, few, many, or a class for clones that have expanded.

J gene: TRBJ1-2; V gene: TRBV7-9; D gene: NA; clone size: NA; CDR3 protein: CASSLIEGGYTF; CDR3 DNA: TGTGCCAGCAGCTTAATCGAGGGAGGCTACACCTTC
J gene: TRBJ1-1; V gene: TRBV28; D gene: TRBD1; clone size: NA; CDR3 protein: CASSYRGPVTEAFF; CDR3 DNA: TGTGCCAGCAGCTACAGGGGGCCGGTCACTGAAGCTTTCTTT
J gene: TRBJ2-2; V gene: TRBV10-3; D gene: TRBD1; clone size: NA; CDR3 protein: CAISGTGDTGELFF; CDR3 DNA: TGTGCCATCTCTGGGACAGGGGACACCGGGGAGCTGTTTTTT
J gene: TRBJ1-1; V gene: TRBV28; D gene: TRBD1; clone size: NA; CDR3 protein: CASSLYGTGNLIGFF; CDR3 DNA: TGTGCCAGCAGTTTATATGGGACAGGGAATCTCATCGGTTTCTTT
J gene: TRBJ2-5; V gene: TRBV19; D gene: TRBD1; clone size: NA; CDR3 protein: CASSRQGQETQYF; CDR3 DNA: TGTGCCAGTAGCCGACAGGGACAAGAGACCCAGTACTTC
J gene: TRBJ1-2; V gene: TRBV7-9; D gene: NA; clone size: NA; CDR3 protein: CASSLAEIHGYTF; CDR3 DNA: TGTGCCAGCAGCTTAGCCGAGATCCATGGCTACACCTTC
J gene: TRBJ1-5; V gene: TRBV19; D gene: NA; clone size: NA; CDR3 protein: CASSTVRYQPQHF; CDR3 DNA: TGTGCCAGTAGTACAGTCCGCTATCAGCCCCAGCATTTT
J gene: TRBJ2-2; V gene: TRBV18; D gene: TRBD2; clone size: NA; CDR3 protein: CASTGTNGGELFF; CDR3 DNA: TGTGCCAGCACTGGGACTAACGGCGGGGAGCTGTTTTTT
J gene: TRBJ2-1; V gene: TRBV7-6; D gene: NA; clone size: NA; CDR3 protein: CASSARENSYNEQFF; CDR3 DNA: TGTGCCAGCAGCGCCCGGGAGAACTCCTACAATGAGCAGTTCTTC
J gene: TRBJ2-3; V gene: TRBV5-1; D gene: TRBD2; clone size: NA; CDR3 protein: CASRGGVTDTQYF; CDR3 DNA: TGCGCCAGCAGGGGAGGGGTCACAGATACGCAGTATTTT
J gene: TRBJ1-1; V gene: TRBV7-9; D gene: NA; clone size: NA; CDR3 protein: CASSLGVGGTEAFF; CDR3 DNA: TGTGCCAGCAGCTTAGGAGTAGGGGGCACTGAAGCTTTCTTT
J gene: TRBJ1-2; V gene: TRBV29-1; D gene: NA; clone size: NA; CDR3 protein: CSVEKAADLAGYTF; CDR3 DNA: TGCAGCGTTGAAAAAGCGGCGGACCTTGCTGGCTACACCTTC
J gene: TRBJ2-2; V gene: TRBV4-1; D gene: NA; clone size: NA; CDR3 protein: CASSQVRDILNTGELFF; CDR3 DNA: TGCGCCAGCAGCCAGGTTCGGGACATATTAAACACCGGGGAGCTGTTTTTT
J gene: TRBJ1-1; V gene: TRBV28; D gene: NA; clone size: NA; CDR3 protein: CASREQGIYTEAFF; CDR3 DNA: TGTGCCAGCCGAGAACAGGGAATCTACACTGAAGCTTTCTTT
J gene: TRBJ2-1; V gene: TRBV7-2; D gene: TRBD2; clone size: NA; CDR3 protein: CASSPKGDGGYNEQFF; CDR3 DNA: TGTGCCAGCAGCCCGAAGGGAGACGGGGGGTACAATGAGCAGTTCTTC
J gene: TRBJ2-3; V gene: TRBV4-1; D gene: NA; clone size: NA; CDR3 protein: CASSQGTGTTDTQYF; CDR3 DNA: TGCGCCAGCAGCCAAGGTACAGGGACCACAGATACGCAGTATTTT
J gene: TRBJ2-1; V gene: TRBV18; D gene: TRBD2; clone size: NA; CDR3 protein: CASSPRAGGDEQFF; CDR3 DNA: TGTGCCAGCTCACCACGCGCGGGGGGCGATGAGCAGTTCTTC
J gene: TRBJ1-6; V gene: TRBV30; D gene: NA; clone size: many; CDR3 protein: CAWSGGHHNSPLHF; CDR3 DNA: TGTGCCTGGAGTGGGGGACACCATAATTCACCCCTCCACTTT
J gene: TRBJ1-1; V gene: TRBV5-1; D gene: NA; clone size: once; CDR3 protein: CASTKGDGTEAFF; CDR3 DNA: TGCGCCAGCACAAAGGGGGATGGAACTGAAGCTTTCTTT
J gene: TRBJ1-1; V gene: TRBV2; D gene: NA; clone size: NA; CDR3 protein: CASGREEGAFF; CDR3 DNA: TGTGCCAGCGGCCGGGAGGAGGGAGCTTTCTTT
J gene: TRBJ1-1; V gene: TRBV7-8; D gene: TRBD1; clone size: NA; CDR3 protein: CASSLRDRASTEAFF; CDR3 DNA: TGTGCCAGCAGCCTTCGTGACAGGGCCTCCACTGAAGCTTTCTTT
J gene: TRBJ1-2; V gene: TRBV5-5; D gene: NA; clone size: NA; CDR3 protein: CASSLEREPVRGYTF; CDR3 DNA: TGTGCCAGCAGCTTGGAGAGGGAGCCGGTAAGGGGCTACACCTTC
J gene: TRBJ2-7; V gene: TRBV5-1; D gene: TRBD1; clone size: NA; CDR3 protein: CASRDRNYEQYF; CDR3 DNA: TGCGCCAGCCGGGACAGGAACTACGAGCAGTACTTC
J gene: TRBJ2-7; V gene: TRBV6-7; D gene: TRBD2; clone size: NA; CDR3 protein: CASSYPPLAGDYEQYF; CDR3 DNA: TGTGCCAGCAGTTACCCCCCACTAGCGGGGGACTACGAGCAGTACTTC
J gene: TRBJ1-2; V gene: TRBV13; D gene: TRBD1; clone size: NA; CDR3 protein: CASSLGPGQGTYGYTF; CDR3 DNA: TGTGCCAGCAGCTTAGGGCCGGGACAGGGAACCTATGGCTACACCTTC
J gene: TRBJ2-7; V gene: TRBV5-5; D gene: TRBD1; clone size: NA; CDR3 protein: CASSPGQDRYEQYF; CDR3 DNA: TGTGCCAGCAGCCCAGGACAGGATCGCTACGAGCAGTACTTC
J gene: TRBJ1-6; V gene: TRBV28; D gene: TRBD1; clone size: NA; CDR3 protein: CASSPQGASPLHF; CDR3 DNA: TGTGCCAGCAGCCCCCAGGGGGCTTCACCCCTCCACTTT
J gene: TRBJ2-6; V gene: TRBV11-1; D gene: NA; clone size: NA; CDR3 protein: CASSRQPGANVLTF; CDR3 DNA: TGTGCCAGCAGCAGACAGCCTGGGGCCAACGTCCTGACTTTC
J gene: TRBJ2-1; V gene: TRBV7-3; D gene: TRBD2; clone size: NA; CDR3 protein: CASSSGTSGGSSEQFF; CDR3 DNA: TGTGCCAGCAGCTCCGGGACTAGCGGGGGGTCTAGTGAGCAGTTCTTC
J gene: TRBJ2-5; V gene: TRBV3-1/TRBV3-2; D gene: TRBD2; clone size: NA; CDR3 protein: CASSPQYAGGKKTQYF; CDR3 DNA: TGTGCCAGCAGCCCCCAGTACGCGGGGGGAAAGAAGACCCAGTACTTC
J gene: TRBJ2-3; V gene: TRBV10-3; D gene: NA; clone size: NA; CDR3 protein: CAIAARGATDTQYF; CDR3 DNA: TGTGCCATCGCCGCACGAGGAGCGACAGATACGCAGTATTTT
J gene: TRBJ1-1; V gene: TRBV6-5; D gene: NA; clone size: NA; CDR3 protein: CASSQHGADTEAFF; CDR3 DNA: TGTGCCAGCAGTCAACACGGAGCAGACACTGAAGCTTTCTTT
J gene: TRBJ2-2; V gene: TRBV19; D gene: NA; clone size: NA; CDR3 protein: CASSTIIRLPKNTGELFF; CDR3 DNA: TGTGCCAGTAGTACGATAATCAGGCTACCGAAGAACACCGGGGAGCTGTTTTTT
J gene: TRBJ2-7; V gene: TRBV14; D gene: NA; clone size: NA; CDR3 protein: CASSTPDRSYEQYF; CDR3 DNA: TGTGCCAGCAGCACCCCCGACAGGAGCTACGAGCAGTACTTC
J gene: TRBJ1-5; V gene: TRBV2; D gene: TRBD1; clone size: once; CDR3 protein: CASSVDREQPQHF; CDR3 DNA: TGTGCCAGCAGTGTGGACAGGGAACAGCCCCAGCATTTT
J gene: TRBJ1-6; V gene: TRBV19; D gene: TRBD1; clone size: few; CDR3 protein: CASNPGQGRSPLHF; CDR3 DNA: TGTGCCAGTAATCCGGGACAGGGGCGTTCACCCCTCCACTTT
J gene: TRBJ1-1; V gene: TRBV6-5; D gene: NA; clone size: NA; CDR3 protein: CASSTVGEAFF; CDR3 DNA: TGTGCCAGCAGTACCGTCGGTGAAGCTTTCTTT
J gene: TRBJ1-5; V gene: TRBV7-8; D gene: TRBD1; clone size: NA; CDR3 protein: CASRLDRANQPQHF; CDR3 DNA: TGTGCCAGCAGACTGGACAGGGCAAATCAGCCCCAGCATTTT
J gene: TRBJ1-6; V gene: TRBV5-5; D gene: NA; clone size: once; CDR3 protein: CASSLVGEFTLHF; CDR3 DNA: TGTGCCAGCAGCTTGGTCGGGGAGTTCACCCTCCACTTT
J gene: TRBJ1-2; V gene: TRBV4-1; D gene: TRBD1; clone size: few; CDR3 protein: CASSQVGQGRNYGYTF; CDR3 DNA: TGCGCCAGCAGCCAAGTAGGACAGGGGAGAAACTATGGCTACACCTTC
J gene: TRBJ1-1; V gene: TRBV28; D gene: NA; clone size: few; CDR3 protein: CASSSRGRNTEAFF; CDR3 DNA: TGTGCCAGCAGTTCCCGGGGGAGGAACACTGAAGCTTTCTTT
J gene: TRBJ1-2; V gene: TRBV5-4; D gene: NA; clone size: NA; CDR3 protein: CASSQFQGHGYTF; CDR3 DNA: TGTGCCAGCAGCCAGTTTCAGGGTCATGGCTACACCTTC
J gene: TRBJ2-4; V gene: TRBV19; D gene: TRBD1; clone size: NA; CDR3 protein: CASSIQGQGINIQYF; CDR3 DNA: TGTGCCAGTAGTATTCAAGGACAGGGGATAAACATTCAGTACTTC
J gene: TRBJ2-7; V gene: TRBV2; D gene: TRBD1; clone size: NA; CDR3 protein: CASSDGTGLDEQYF; CDR3 DNA: TGTGCCAGCAGTGACGGGACAGGGCTCGACGAGCAGTACTTC
J gene: TRBJ2-7; V gene: TRBV6-1; D gene: NA; clone size: NA; CDR3 protein: CASSEAESGYEQYF; CDR3 DNA: TGTGCCAGCAGTGAAGCGGAGTCGGGGTACGAGCAGTACTTC
J gene: TRBJ1-5; V gene: TRBV3-1/TRBV3-2; D gene: NA; clone size: NA; CDR3 protein: CASSPQWASNQPQHF; CDR3 DNA: TGTGCCAGCAGCCCACAGTGGGCCTCCAATCAGCCCCAGCATTTT
J gene: TRBJ1-4; V gene: TRBV19; D gene: NA; clone size: NA; CDR3 protein: CASSIFPPRAVGEKLFF; CDR3 DNA: TGTGCCAGTAGTATTTTTCCGCCGCGGGCCGTGGGAGAAAAACTGTTTTTT
J gene: TRBJ2-1; V gene: TRBV9; D gene: TRBD2; clone size: NA; CDR3 protein: CASSGASGYNEQFF; CDR3 DNA: TGTGCCAGCAGTGGCGCTAGCGGCTACAATGAGCAGTTCTTC
J gene: TRBJ2-7; V gene: TRBV7-2; D gene: NA; clone size: NA; CDR3 protein: CASSLGSGSYEQYF; CDR3 DNA: TGTGCCAGCAGCTTGGGCAGCGGCAGCTACGAGCAGTACTTC
J gene: TRBJ1-1; V gene: TRBV5-6; D gene: NA; clone size: once; CDR3 protein: CASSLVGRAEAFF; CDR3 DNA: TGTGCCAGCAGCTTGGTCGGCCGGGCTGAAGCTTTCTTT
J gene: TRBJ2-4; V gene: TRBV2; D gene: TRBD2; clone size: NA; CDR3 protein: CASHRTSGKNIQYF; CDR3 DNA: TGTGCCAGCCACCGGACTAGCGGGAAAAACATTCAGTACTTC
J gene: TRBJ2-7; V gene: TRBV6-5; D gene: TRBD1; clone size: NA; CDR3 protein: CASSGTGVEQYF; CDR3 DNA: TGTGCCAGCAGCGGGACAGGGGTCGAGCAGTACTTC
J gene: TRBJ1-1; V gene: TRBV27; D gene: NA; clone size: NA; CDR3 protein: CASSFRGRGTEAFF; CDR3 DNA: TGTGCCAGCAGTTTCAGAGGGAGGGGGACTGAAGCTTTCTTT
J gene: TRBJ2-7; V gene: TRBV7-9; D gene: TRBD1; clone size: NA; CDR3 protein: CASSFPGQGREQYF; CDR3 DNA: TGTGCCAGCAGCTTTCCGGGACAGGGACGCGAGCAGTACTTC
J gene: TRBJ1-6; V gene: TRBV5-1; D gene: NA; clone size: NA; CDR3 protein: CASSRGGENHSPLHF; CDR3 DNA: TGCGCCAGCAGTCGAGGAGGGGAAAATCATTCACCCCTCCACTTT
J gene: TRBJ1-1; V gene: TRBV28; D gene: TRBD1; clone size: once; CDR3 protein: CASREQGTNTEAFF; CDR3 DNA: TGTGCCAGCAGGGAACAGGGGACGAACACTGAAGCTTTCTTT
J gene: TRBJ1-6; V gene: TRBV3-1/TRBV3-2; D gene: NA; clone size: once; CDR3 protein: CASSQLSDSFYNSPLHF; CDR3 DNA: TGTGCCAGCAGCCAACTTTCGGACAGTTTCTATAATTCACCCCTCCACTTT
J gene: TRBJ1-5; V gene: TRBV19; D gene: NA; clone size: NA; CDR3 protein: CASSMAINQPQHF; CDR3 DNA: TGTGCCAGTAGTATGGCCATCAATCAGCCCCAGCATTTT
J gene: TRBJ2-3; V gene: TRBV6-4; D gene: TRBD2; clone size: NA; CDR3 protein: CASSVLAGVSDTQYF; CDR3 DNA: TGTGCCAGCAGTGTACTAGCGGGGGTTTCAGATACGCAGTATTTT